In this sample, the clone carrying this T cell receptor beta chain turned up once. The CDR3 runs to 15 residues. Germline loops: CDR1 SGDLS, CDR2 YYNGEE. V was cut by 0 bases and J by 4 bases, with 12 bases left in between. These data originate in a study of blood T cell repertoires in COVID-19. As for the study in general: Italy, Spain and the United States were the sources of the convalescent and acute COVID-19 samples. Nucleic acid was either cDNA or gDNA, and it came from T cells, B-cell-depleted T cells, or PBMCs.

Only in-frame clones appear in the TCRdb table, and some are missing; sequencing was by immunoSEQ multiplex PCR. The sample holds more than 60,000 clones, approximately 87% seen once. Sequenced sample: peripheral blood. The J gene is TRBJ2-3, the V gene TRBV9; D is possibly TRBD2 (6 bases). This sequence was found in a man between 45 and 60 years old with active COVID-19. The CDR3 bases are TGTGCCAGCAGCGTAGTCGGGGGTCGCCCAGATACGCAGTATTTT. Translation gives CASSVVGGRPDTQYF.